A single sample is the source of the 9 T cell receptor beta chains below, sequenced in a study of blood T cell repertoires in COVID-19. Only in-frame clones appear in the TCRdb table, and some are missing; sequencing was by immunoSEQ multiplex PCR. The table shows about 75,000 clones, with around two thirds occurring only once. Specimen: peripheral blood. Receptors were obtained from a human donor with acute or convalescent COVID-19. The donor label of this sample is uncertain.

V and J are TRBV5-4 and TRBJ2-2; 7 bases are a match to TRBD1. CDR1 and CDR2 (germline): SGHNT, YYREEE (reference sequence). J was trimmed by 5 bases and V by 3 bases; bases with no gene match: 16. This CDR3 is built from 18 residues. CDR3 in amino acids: CASSSHRTGGGMTGELFF. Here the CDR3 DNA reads TGTGCCAGCAGCTCCCACCGGACAGGTGGGGGTATGACCGGGGAGCTGTTTTTT.

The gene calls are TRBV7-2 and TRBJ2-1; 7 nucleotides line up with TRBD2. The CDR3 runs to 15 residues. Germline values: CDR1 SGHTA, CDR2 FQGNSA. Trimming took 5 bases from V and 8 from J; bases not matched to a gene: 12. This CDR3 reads CASSKSGVQDYEQFF. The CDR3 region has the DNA TGTGCCAGCAGCAAAAGCGGGGTCCAGGACTATGAGCAGTTCTTC.

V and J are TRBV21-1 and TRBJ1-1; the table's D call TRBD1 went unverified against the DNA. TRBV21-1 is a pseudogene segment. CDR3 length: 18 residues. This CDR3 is CASSKLERTGNSNTEAFF. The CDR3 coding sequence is TGTGCCAGCAGCAAACTAGAGAGGACAGGGAATTCGAACACTGAAGCTTTCTTT.

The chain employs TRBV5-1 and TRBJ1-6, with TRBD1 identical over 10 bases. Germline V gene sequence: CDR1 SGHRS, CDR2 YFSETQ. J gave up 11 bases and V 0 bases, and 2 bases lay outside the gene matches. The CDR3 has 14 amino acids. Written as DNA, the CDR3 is TGCGCCAGCAGCTTGGGGACAGGGGGGCCACCCCTCCACTTT. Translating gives CASSLGTGGPPLHF.

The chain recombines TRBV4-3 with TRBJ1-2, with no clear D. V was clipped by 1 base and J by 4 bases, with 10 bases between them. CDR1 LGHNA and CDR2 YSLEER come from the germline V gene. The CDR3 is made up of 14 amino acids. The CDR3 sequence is CASSQARVLYGYTF. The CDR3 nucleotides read TGCGCCAGCAGCCAAGCCCGGGTCCTCTATGGCTACACCTTC.

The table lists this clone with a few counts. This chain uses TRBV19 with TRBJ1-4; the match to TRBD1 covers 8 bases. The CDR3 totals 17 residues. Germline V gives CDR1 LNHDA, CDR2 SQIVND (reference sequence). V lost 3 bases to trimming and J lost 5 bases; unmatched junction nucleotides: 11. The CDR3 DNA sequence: TGTGCCAGTAGTATGGGGCAGGGGGCTTGGAGGAATGAAAAACTGTTTTTT. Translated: CASSMGQGAWRNEKLFF.

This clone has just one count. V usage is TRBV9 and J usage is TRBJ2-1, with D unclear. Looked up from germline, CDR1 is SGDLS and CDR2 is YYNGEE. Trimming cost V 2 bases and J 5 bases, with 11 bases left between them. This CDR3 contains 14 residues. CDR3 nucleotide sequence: TGTGCCAGCAGCGTTAGCAGTTGGGACAATGAGCAGTTCTTC. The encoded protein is CASSVSSWDNEQFF.

The CDR3 DNA reads as TGTGCCAGCGGGACAGAGTATAGCAATCAGCCCCAGCATTTT. Encoded protein: CASGTEYSNQPQHF. This sequence joins TRBV2 and TRBJ1-5, with TRBD1 matching over 7 bases. CDR1 is SNHLY and CDR2 is FYNNEI in the germline V gene. CDR3 size: 14 residues. V was clipped by 8 bases and J by 0 bases; unmatched bases: 4. Looking up the rest from reference TRBV2 and TRBJ1-5 gives the full variable domain: EPEVTQTPSHQVTQMGQEVILRCVPISNHLYFYWYRQILGQKVEFLVSFYNNEISEKSEIFDDQFSVERPDGSNFTLKIRSTKLEDSAMYFCASGTEYSNQPQHFGDGTRLSIL.

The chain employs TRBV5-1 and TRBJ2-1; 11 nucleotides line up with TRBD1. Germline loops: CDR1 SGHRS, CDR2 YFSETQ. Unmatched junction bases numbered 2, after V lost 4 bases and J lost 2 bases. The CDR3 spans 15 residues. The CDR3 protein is CASSPGQGAYNEQFF. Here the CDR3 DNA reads TGCGCCAGCAGCCCGGGACAGGGGGCCTACAATGAGCAGTTCTTC. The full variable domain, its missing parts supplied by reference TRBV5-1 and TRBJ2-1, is KAGVTQTPRYLIKTRGQQVTLSCSPISGHRSVSWYQQTPGQGLQFLFEYFSETQRNKGNFPGRFSGRQFSNSRSEMNVSTLELGDSALYLCASSPGQGAYNEQFFGPGTRLTVL.